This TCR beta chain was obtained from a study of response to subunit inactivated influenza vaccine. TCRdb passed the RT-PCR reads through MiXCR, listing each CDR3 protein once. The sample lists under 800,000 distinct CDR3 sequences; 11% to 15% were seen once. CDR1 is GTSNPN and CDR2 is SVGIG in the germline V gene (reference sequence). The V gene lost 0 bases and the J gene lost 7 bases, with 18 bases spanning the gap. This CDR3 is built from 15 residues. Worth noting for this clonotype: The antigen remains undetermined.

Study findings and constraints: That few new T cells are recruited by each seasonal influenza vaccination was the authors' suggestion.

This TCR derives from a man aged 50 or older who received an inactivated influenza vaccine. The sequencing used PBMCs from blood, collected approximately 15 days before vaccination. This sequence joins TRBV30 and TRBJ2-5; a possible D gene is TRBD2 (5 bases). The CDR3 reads CAWSVHEVGRGTQYF. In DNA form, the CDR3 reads TGTGCCTGGAGTGTACATGAGGTGGGGAGAGGGACCCAGTACTTC.